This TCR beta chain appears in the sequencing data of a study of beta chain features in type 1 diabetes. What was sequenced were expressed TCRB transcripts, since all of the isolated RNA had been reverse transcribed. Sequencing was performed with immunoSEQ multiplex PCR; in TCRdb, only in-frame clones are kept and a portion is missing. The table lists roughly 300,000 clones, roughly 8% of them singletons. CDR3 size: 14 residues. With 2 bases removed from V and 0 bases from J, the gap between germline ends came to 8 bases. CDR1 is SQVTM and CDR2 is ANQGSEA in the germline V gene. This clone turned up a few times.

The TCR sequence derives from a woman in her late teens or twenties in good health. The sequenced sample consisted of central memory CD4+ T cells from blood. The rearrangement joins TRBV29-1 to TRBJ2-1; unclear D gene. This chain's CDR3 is CSVETLSSYNEQFF. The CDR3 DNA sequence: TGCAGCGTTGAAACGTTGAGCTCCTACAATGAGCAGTTCTTC.